Shown below are 32 T cell receptor beta chains from a single sample sequenced in a study of T cell changes during pregnancy in multiple sclerosis. The method was immunoSEQ multiplex PCR; TCRdb's version includes in-frame clones alone and lacks a portion of them. This sample has 66,000 or so clones, with 85% to 90% found just once. Sequencing used peripheral blood, obtained in the first trimester of pregnancy. The receptors come from a female donor in good health, enrolled as a control in a pregnancy study.

The V call is TRBV27, the J call TRBJ1-2, with 7 bases aligning to TRBD1. The ends lost 5 bases at V and 8 bases at J; junction bases unmatched: 11. The CDR3 is 14 residues long. Germline V gives CDR1 MNHEY, CDR2 SMNVEV (reference sequence). The CDR3 protein is CASSPATGAGGYTF. The CDR3 DNA sequence: TGTGCCAGCAGTCCTGCCACAGGGGCGGGAGGCTACACCTTC.

The chain links TRBV6-5 to TRBJ1-3; D is uncertain. The CDR3 length is 13 residues. CDR1 is MNHEY, CDR2 SVGAGI, per germline. Deletions cut 4 bases from V and 2 bases from J, with 6 bases between. CDR3 in amino acids: CASSSDTGNTIYF. The DNA for the CDR3 is TGTGCCAGCAGTTCCGACACTGGAAACACCATATATTTT.

The V gene is TRBV11-2, the J gene TRBJ1-6, with no clear D. CDR1 is SGHAT and CDR2 is FQNNGV in the germline V gene. Trimming shortened V by 4 bases and J by 5 bases, and 12 bases separated the two germline ends. The CDR3 is 15 amino acids. CDR3 protein: CASSSLRSNNSPLHF. In DNA form, the CDR3 reads TGTGCCAGCAGCTCCTTGCGTAGTAATAATTCACCCCTCCACTTT.

This clone was seen once. The CDR3 protein is CASSVGFGGGYDSYNEQFF. In DNA form, the CDR3 reads TGTGCCAGCAGCGTAGGGTTTGGTGGGGGCTACGACTCCTACAATGAGCAGTTCTTC. V gene TRBV9 combines with J gene TRBJ2-1; tentative D call: TRBD1 (6 bases). Between the trimmed V and J ends, which lost 0 bases and 0 bases, there was a span of 19 bases. The CDR3 totals 19 residues. The germline V gene encodes CDR1 SGDLS and CDR2 YYNGEE.

This chain joins TRBV7-2 and TRBJ2-1; no clear D. Germline V CDR1 and CDR2: SGHTA, FQGNSA. The CDR3 extends over 16 amino acids. Trimming stripped 2 bases from V and 4 bases from J, with 15 bases between. The CDR3 DNA follows: TGTGCCAGCAGCTTATTTATGGGCCAGGCGTACAATGAGCAGTTCTTC. This translates into CASSLFMGQAYNEQFF.

The J gene is TRBJ1-4, the V gene TRBV5-6, with no clear D. CDR1 is SGHDT and CDR2 is YYEEEE in the germline V gene. The CDR3 totals 16 residues. Deletions cut 0 bases from V and 4 bases from J, with 13 bases between. This CDR3 is CASSLGFTVLNEKLFF. The CDR3 coding sequence is TGTGCCAGCAGCTTGGGTTTTACTGTACTTAATGAAAAACTGTTTTTT. The full variable domain, in which reference TRBV5-6 and TRBJ1-4 provide the parts outside the CDR3, is DAGVTQSPTHLIKTRGQQVTLRCSPKSGHDTVSWYQQALGQGPQFIFQYYEEEERQRGNFPDRFSGHQFPNYSSELNVNALLLGDSALYLCASSLGFTVLNEKLFFGSGTQLSVL.

The chain uses TRBV6-5 and TRBJ1-4; 11 nucleotides match TRBD1. Germline CDR1 is MNHEY and CDR2 is SVGAGI. There are 15 residues in the CDR3. The junction had 4 bases not matched to a gene; V was cut back by 5 bases and J by 5 bases. The CDR3 nucleotides read TGTGCCAGCAGTACCGGACAGGGGGCGAATGAAAAACTGTTTTTT. It yields the protein CASSTGQGANEKLFF.

The chain joins TRBV30 to TRBJ1-2, with 7 positions matching TRBD1. The CDR3 is 16 amino acids. V gave up 5 bases and J gave up 4 bases; unmatched junction bases: 16. Germline V gives CDR1 GTSNPN, CDR2 SVGIG (reference sequence). This CDR3 reads CAWDVVRPGGSYGYTF. CDR3 nucleotides: TGTGCCTGGGACGTCGTTAGGCCAGGGGGATCCTATGGCTACACCTTC.

A single count supports this clone. The rearrangement uses TRBV9 and TRBJ1-4; D perhaps matches TRBD1 (5 bases). V was cut by 3 bases and J by 4 bases, with 16 bases left in between. Germline lookup yields CDR1 SGDLS and CDR2 YYNGEE. The CDR3 runs 16 residues. The CDR3 DNA follows: TGTGCCAGCAGCGCCGTGTCACAGGCCCATAATGAAAAACTGTTTTTT. Translated, it gives CASSAVSQAHNEKLFF.

The V gene is TRBV5-4, the J gene TRBJ1-1; no clear D. This CDR3 contains 13 residues. The V and J ends lost 5 bases and 11 bases respectively, with 19 bases between them. Germline-derived CDR1 and CDR2 are SGHNT and YYREEE (reference sequence). DNA for the CDR3: TGTGCCAGCAGTTTCGACACCCTCGTGGATGCTTTCTTT. Translated: CASSFDTLVDAFF.

The chain combines TRBV6-1 with TRBJ2-5, with 8 nucleotides matching TRBD1. This CDR3 is built from 15 residues. Per the germline V gene, CDR1 is MNHNS and CDR2 is SASEGT. The V segment lost 6 bases and the J segment 5 bases; nucleotides outside the gene matches: 11. CDR3 coding DNA: TGTGCCAGCAGGGGGGACAGGTGGAAGGCGGAGACCCAGTACTTC. It is translated as CASRGDRWKAETQYF.

This clone was found once. This chain uses TRBV2 with TRBJ1-3, with D perhaps matching TRBD1 (5 bases). The CDR3 spans 14 residues. Germline V gene data show CDR1 as SNHLY and CDR2 as FYNNEI. Deletions cut 6 bases from V and 0 bases from J, with 9 bases between. Here the CDR3 reads CASRYDSSGNTIYF. CDR3 DNA: TGTGCCAGCAGATATGACAGCTCTGGAAACACCATATATTTT.

The J gene is TRBJ1-5, the V gene TRBV13; possible D gene TRBD1, 5 bases. Trimming stripped 0 bases from V and 6 bases from J, with 9 bases between. The CDR3 is made up of 14 amino acids. The germline V gene encodes CDR1 PRHDT and CDR2 FYEKMQ (reference sequence). CDR3 amino acids: CASSLGGGRQPQHF. DNA of the CDR3: TGTGCCAGCAGCTTAGGCGGGGGACGTCAGCCCCAGCATTTT.

The chain combines TRBV4-2 with TRBJ2-5; tentatively, D is TRBD2 (7 bases). The length of the CDR3 is 15 residues. V lost 4 bases to trimming and J lost 7 bases, with 19 bases between them. Germline assignment: CDR1 LGHNA and CDR2 YNFKEQ. The CDR3 is CASSLGGREGGTQYF. The DNA for the CDR3 is TGTGCCAGCAGCCTGGGGGGCAGGGAGGGCGGGACCCAGTACTTC.

CDR3 residues: CASSNRGEVAYEQYF. The CDR3 DNA is TGTGCCAGTAGTAACCGGGGGGAGGTGGCCTACGAGCAGTACTTC. V gene TRBV19 combines with J gene TRBJ2-7, with TRBD2 matching over 7 bases. Germline lookup yields CDR1 LNHDA and CDR2 SQIVND (reference sequence). The CDR3 runs to 15 residues. Trimming cost V 4 bases and J 2 bases; bases outside gene matches: 8.

The chain couples TRBV30 to TRBJ2-1; 8 bases line up with TRBD2. CDR1 is GTSNPN, CDR2 SVGIG, per germline (reference sequence). The length of the CDR3 is 16 residues. Trimming took 5 bases from V and 5 from J; bases not matched to a gene: 14. The CDR3 sequence: CAWAPSGGGGNNEQFF. CDR3 nucleotide sequence: TGTGCCTGGGCTCCATCCGGGGGCGGGGGGAACAATGAGCAGTTCTTC.

V is TRBV7-2 and J is TRBJ1-1, with TRBD1 matching 7 bases. The germline CDR1 and CDR2 sequences are SGHTA and FQGNSA. CDR3 length: 13 residues. Trimming at V came to 4 bases and at J to 4 bases, leaving 3 bases not matched to a gene. CDR3 sequence: CASSSQGGTEAFF. Written as DNA, the CDR3 is TGTGCCAGCAGCTCCCAGGGGGGCACTGAAGCTTTCTTT. The full variable domain, completed using reference TRBV7-2 and TRBJ1-1, is GAGVSQSPSNKVTEKGKDVELRCDPISGHTALYWYRQSLGQGLEFLIYFQGNSAPDKSGLPSDRFSAERTGGSVSTLTIQRTQQEDSAVYLCASSSQGGTEAFFGQGTRLTVV.

The chain joins TRBV30 to TRBJ2-3, with D maybe TRBD2 (6 bases). The CDR3 sequence is 16 residues long. Germline values: CDR1 GTSNPN, CDR2 SVGIG (reference sequence). Trimming stripped 3 bases from V and 6 bases from J, with 22 bases between. Here the CDR3 DNA reads TGTGCCTGGAGCCCATGGCGGGGACTCCCTACGGATACGCAGTATTTT. It yields the protein CAWSPWRGLPTDTQYF.

This chain uses TRBV11-2 with TRBJ1-2; D gene uncertain. Germline-derived CDR1 and CDR2 are SGHAT and FQNNGV. This CDR3 has 12 residues. Deletions cut 10 bases from V and 6 bases from J, with 15 bases between. The CDR3 spells CATSRESNGYTF. CDR3 coding DNA: TGTGCCACATCGCGGGAGTCCAATGGCTACACCTTC. Full variable domain (outside the CDR3, taken from reference TRBV11-2 and TRBJ1-2): EAGVAQSPRYKIIEKRQSVAFWCNPISGHATLYWYQQILGQGPKLLIQFQNNGVVDDSQLPKDRFSAERLKGVDSTLKIQPAKLEDSAVYLCATSRESNGYTFGSGTRLTVV.

This chain uses TRBV19 with TRBJ1-2; perhaps TRBD1 as D (6 bases). The CDR3 contains 14 residues. V was clipped by 7 bases and J by 5 bases, with 17 bases between them. CDR1 is LNHDA, CDR2 SQIVND, per germline (reference sequence). The CDR3 DNA is TGTGCCAGTATGGGGGGGGCAGAGACGTATGGCTACACCTTC. Translating gives CASMGGAETYGYTF.

The CDR3 sequence is CASSLSSGGKSPLHF. The CDR3 DNA is TGCGCCAGCAGCTTGTCTTCAGGGGGCAAATCACCCCTCCACTTT. This rearrangement joins TRBV5-1 to TRBJ1-6; 8 bases map to TRBD1. The CDR3 is 15 residues long. Germline loops: CDR1 SGHRS, CDR2 YFSETQ. The trim removed 1 base at V and 10 bases at J, leaving 7 bases unmatched. The variable domain in full, with the rest retrieved from reference TRBV5-1 and TRBJ1-6, is KAGVTQTPRYLIKTRGQQVTLSCSPISGHRSVSWYQQTPGQGLQFLFEYFSETQRNKGNFPGRFSGRQFSNSRSEMNVSTLELGDSALYLCASSLSSGGKSPLHFGNGTRLTVT.

The chain has TRBV4-3 and TRBJ1-4, with 11 bases matching TRBD1. Germline V gene sequence: CDR1 LGHNA, CDR2 YSLEER. The CDR3 totals 15 residues. J was trimmed by 7 bases and V by 4 bases; bases with no gene match: 5. CDR3 DNA sequence: TGCGCCAGCAGCCTGGGACAGGGGGAACGTGAAAAACTGTTTTTT. Amino acid sequence: CASSLGQGEREKLFF.

This clone was seen more than once but under ten times. This chain connects TRBV13 to TRBJ1-1, with a possible D match to TRBD1 (5 bases). This CDR3 contains 12 residues. Trimming removed 8 bases from V and 5 bases from J, with 12 bases in between. CDR1 is PRHDT, CDR2 FYEKMQ, per germline (reference sequence). The CDR3 reads CASRTQGTEAFF. The CDR3 nucleotides read TGTGCCAGCCGTACCCAGGGAACTGAAGCTTTCTTT.

The count of this clone is one. The V gene is TRBV19, the J gene TRBJ1-2; 9 bases are a match to TRBD1. The CDR3 has 16 residues. With V trimmed by 6 bases and J by 4 bases, 12 bases remained unmatched. Germline CDR1 LNHDA, CDR2 SQIVND (reference sequence). DNA of the CDR3: TGTGCCAGTAGCGCCTGGGGACAGGGTCCTGTCTATGGCTACACCTTC. This sequence encodes CASSAWGQGPVYGYTF.

The rearrangement links TRBV9 to TRBJ1-1; weak D call: TRBD1 (6 bases). CDR3 length: 13 amino acids. Deletions cut 2 bases from V and 7 bases from J, with 12 bases between. Looked up from germline, CDR1 is SGDLS and CDR2 is YYNGEE. CDR3 bases: TGTGCCAGCAGCGTCCGACAGGAAGGTGAAGCTTTCTTT. Protein: CASSVRQEGEAFF.

This chain connects TRBV11-2 to TRBJ1-3; unclear D gene. The germline gives CDR1 SGHAT, CDR2 FQNNGV. The V end lost 5 bases, the J end lost 0 bases, and 5 bases lay between the germline ends. This CDR3 spans 13 amino acids. CDR3: CASSPVSGNTIYF. The CDR3 DNA reads TGTGCCAGCAGCCCAGTCTCTGGAAACACCATATATTTT.

This chain joins TRBV5-4 and TRBJ1-1, with 7 positions matching TRBD1. This CDR3 has 19 amino acids. Germline values: CDR1 SGHNT, CDR2 YYREEE (reference sequence). V gave up 4 bases and J gave up 0 bases; unmatched junction bases: 18. The CDR3 DNA sequence: TGTGCCAGCAGCCTTGGGCTCGGAAGACAGGGCGGGATGAACACTGAAGCTTTCTTT. Residues: CASSLGLGRQGGMNTEAFF. Full variable domain (rest looked up from reference TRBV5-4 and TRBJ1-1): ETGVTQSPTHLIKTRGQQVTLRCSSQSGHNTVSWYQQALGQGPQFIFQYYREEENGRGNFPPRFSGLQFPNYSSELNVNALELDDSALYLCASSLGLGRQGGMNTEAFFGQGTRLTVV.

V and J are TRBV11-3 and TRBJ1-1; 7 nucleotides line up with TRBD1. Per the germline V gene, CDR1 is SGHNT and CDR2 is YENEEA. V lost 1 base, J lost 6 bases, and 5 bases stayed unmatched. This CDR3 comprises 14 residues. DNA for the CDR3: TGTGCCAGCAGCTTAGGGACAGGTGCCCCTGAAGCTTTCTTT. This codes for CASSLGTGAPEAFF.

This clone was observed a single time. The chain joins TRBV29-1 to TRBJ2-1; 9 bases line up with TRBD2. V dropped 4 bases and J dropped 2; count of bases not matched to a gene: 6. The V gene's germline CDR1 is SQVTM and CDR2 ANQGSEA. This CDR3 is built from 15 residues. CDR3 amino acids: CSVVGGGAPYNEQFF. The CDR3 region has the DNA TGCAGCGTTGTTGGCGGGGGGGCTCCCTACAATGAGCAGTTCTTC.

The V call is TRBV10-3, the J call TRBJ1-2, with 7 nucleotides matching TRBD1. The CDR3 consists of 15 residues. CDR1 and CDR2 (germline): ENHRY, SYGVKD. V shed 2 bases, J shed 7 bases, and the junction held 10 bases outside the gene matches. CDR3 nucleotide sequence: TGTGCCATCAGTGAGGGAACAGGGGAGACGAGTGGCTACACCTTC. Its translation is CAISEGTGETSGYTF.

This clone came up a few times. The V and J genes are TRBV2 and TRBJ2-1; 10 positions agree with TRBD2. CDR1 and CDR2 from the germline V gene are SNHLY and FYNNEI. The length of the CDR3 is 20 residues. J was trimmed by 8 bases and V by 2 bases; bases with no gene match: 21. The CDR3, as DNA: TGTGCCAGCAGTGAAATCCCCATGTCTACCGGAACTAGCGGGGACTATGAGCAGTTCTTC. Translation gives CASSEIPMSTGTSGDYEQFF.

The CDR3 DNA follows: TGTGCCAGCCGGCCCGGGGGGGCTGGAAACACCATATATTTT. Its translation: CASRPGGAGNTIYF. This chain links TRBV14 with TRBJ1-3; the D gene is possibly TRBD1 (5 bases). CDR1 and CDR2 from the germline V gene are SGHDN and FVKESK. CDR3 length: 14 amino acids. V was shortened by 8 bases and J by 2 bases, with 13 bases between the two germline ends.